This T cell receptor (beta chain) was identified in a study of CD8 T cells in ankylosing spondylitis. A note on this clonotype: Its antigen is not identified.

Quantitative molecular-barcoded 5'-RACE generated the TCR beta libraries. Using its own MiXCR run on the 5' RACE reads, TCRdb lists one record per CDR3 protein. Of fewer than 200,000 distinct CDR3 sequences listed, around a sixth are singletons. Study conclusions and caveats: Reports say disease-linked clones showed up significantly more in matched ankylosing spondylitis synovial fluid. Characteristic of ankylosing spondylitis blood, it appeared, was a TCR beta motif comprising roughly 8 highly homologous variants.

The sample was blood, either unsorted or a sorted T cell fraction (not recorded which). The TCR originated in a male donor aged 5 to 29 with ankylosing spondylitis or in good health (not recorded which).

CDR3 protein: CASSLDQRDTQYF. As DNA, the CDR3 is TGTGCCAGCAGCTTAGATCAAAGGGATACGCAGTATTTT. V is TRBV11-3 and J is TRBJ2-3; D is undetermined. V was pared by 0 bases and J by 6 bases, with 7 bases between. The CDR3 runs 13 residues. Germline loops: CDR1 SGHNT, CDR2 YENEEA.